The 23 T cell receptor beta chains given below trace back to one sample, sequenced in a study of tumor-infiltrating lymphocytes in primary liver carcinoma. A constant-region primer primed TCR beta cDNA synthesis from about 490 ng of total RNA. Investigators got TCR beta libraries out of three nested multiplex PCR rounds, done with slightly modified ARM-PCR. Amplification in the first two PCR rounds was performed using TRBV1-TRBV30 forward primers and a C-beta reverse primer for roughly 9 cycles each. MiXCR, run by TCRdb on the multiplex PCR reads, gives a single entry per CDR3 protein. The table includes 35,000 to 40,000 distinct CDR3 sequences, approximately 71% detected once. For each extraction, RNA and DNA were obtained together from 20-30 mg of unsorted bulk tissue. The sequenced sample was tumor-adjacent normal liver tissue. Source of these receptors: a man aged 40-50 years with primary liver carcinoma and hepatitis B virus infection.

About this clonotype itself: A junction end diverges from the germline sequence, so it may reflect a read error. The chain combines TRBV18 with TRBJ1-5; D not resolved. Germline V lookup: CDR1 KGHSH, CDR2 LQKENI. This CDR3 spans 15 amino acids. CDR3 DNA sequence: TGTACCAGCTCTACCGGGCAAAAATTCAATCAGCCCCAGCATTTT. It translates to CTSSTGQKFNQPQHF.

This clonotype was counted ten times or more. Given a much more abundant clone one base away, this may be a read error. The chain is built from TRBV6-2 or TRBV6-3 and TRBJ2-7, with D maybe TRBD1 (6 bases). Per the germline V gene, CDR1 is MNHEY and CDR2 is SVGEGT. Between the trimmed V and J ends, which lost 2 bases and 7 bases, there was a span of 12 bases. The CDR3 extends over 13 amino acids. The chain's CDR3 is CASSYGQPREQYF. CDR3 DNA: TGTGCCAGCAGTTACGGACAGCCGAGGGAGCAGTACTTC.

Of note for this clonotype: A much larger clone differs from this one at a single base, so this may be a read error. The chain has TRBV29-1 and TRBJ2-7, with no clear D. V was cut by 0 bases and J by 6 bases, with 12 bases left in between. The CDR3 totals 13 residues. Germline lookup yields CDR1 SQVTM and CDR2 ANQGSEA. The CDR3 is CSVEDHSPCEQYF. As DNA, the CDR3 is TGCAGCGTTGAAGATCACAGCCCCTGCGAGCAGTACTTC.

Comments on this clonotype: One end of the junction varies from germline; a read error may be responsible. The chain is built from TRBV7-9 and TRBJ2-1; D is ambiguous. CDR1 and CDR2 from the germline V gene are SEHNR and FQNEAQ (reference sequence). The CDR3 totals 14 residues. The CDR3 nucleotides are TGTGCCAGCAACTTATCACTCCCTTGTCATGAGCAGTTCTTC. It specifies CASNLSLPCHEQFF.

Details on this clonotype: The germline gene is not matched at one end of the junction; a read error may be the cause. This rearrangement joins TRBV6-2 or TRBV6-3 to TRBJ1-2; TRBD1 matches 7 bases. Germline values: CDR1 MNHEY, CDR2 SVGEGT. The CDR3 is 15 residues long. Here the CDR3 reads CTSSYSAGGSYGYTF. The CDR3 DNA reads as TGTACCAGCAGTTACTCGGCAGGGGGTAGCTATGGCTACACCTTC.

By proportion, this clonotype is hyperexpanded. J is TRBJ2-4 and V is TRBV11-2; TRBD1 agrees at 10 bases. The CDR3 contains 14 residues. Germline V gene sequence: CDR1 SGHAT, CDR2 FQNNGV. The V segment lost 4 bases and the J segment 7 bases; nucleotides outside the gene matches: 4. The CDR3 loop reads CASSSGTGDNIQYF. DNA for the CDR3: TGTGCCAGCAGCTCCGGGACAGGGGATAACATTCAGTACTTC.

As for this clonotype: This CDR3 fails to terminate in the conserved phenylalanine or tryptophan, so it likely reflects a read error. The J gene is TRBJ2-1, the V gene TRBV30, with D possibly TRBD2 on 5 matching bases. Trimming took 2 bases from V and 2 from J, leaving 16 bases between them. The germline V gene has CDR1 GTSNPN and CDR2 SVGIG (reference sequence). This CDR3 has 16 amino acids. The CDR3 region is CAWSRQGGRAYNEQFL. As DNA, the CDR3 is TGTGCCTGGAGTCGACAAGGAGGTAGGGCCTACAATGAGCAGTTCTTA.

This chain joins TRBV10-3 and TRBJ2-7, with a possible D match to TRBD2 (5 bases). Germline CDR1 is ENHRY and CDR2 is SYGVKD. The V end was cut by 3 bases, the J end by 5 bases, with 17 bases between. CDR3 length: 15 residues. The CDR3 reads CAISDRGAVADEQYF. DNA of the CDR3: TGTGCCATCAGTGATCGGGGAGCGGTAGCAGACGAGCAGTACTTC.

In its sample, this clonotype ranks as medium-sized. The rearrangement uses TRBV5-6 and TRBJ2-1; 11 nucleotides line up with TRBD2. Germline trimming cut 4 bases from V and 9 bases from J; bases unmatched to any gene: 12. The CDR3 is 16 amino acids. Germline CDR1 and CDR2: SGHDT and YYEEEE. The CDR3 loop reads CASSVMTSGKGGEQFF. The DNA for the CDR3 is TGTGCCAGCAGCGTTATGACTAGCGGGAAGGGGGGTGAGCAGTTCTTC.

Notes on this clonotype: A much larger clone sits a single nucleotide away, making a read error possible. The chain links TRBV29-1 to TRBJ1-2; no reliable D call. The CDR3 has 13 residues. Germline assignment: CDR1 SQVTM and CDR2 ANQGSEA. The CDR3 loop is CTREGGGEVGYTF. CDR3 nucleotide sequence: TGCACTCGGGAGGGCGGCGGAGAAGTGGGCTACACCTTC.

This clonotype was picked up many times. The chain couples TRBV6-5 to TRBJ2-1; 12 bases line up with TRBD2. CDR1 is MNHEY, CDR2 SVGAGI, per germline. The V segment lost 6 bases and the J segment 6 bases; nucleotides outside the gene matches: 6. The length of the CDR3 is 15 residues. The CDR3 DNA follows: TGTGCCAGCAGCCAGACTAGCGGGAGCCCCAATGAGCAGTTCTTC. This sequence encodes CASSQTSGSPNEQFF.

The sample holds many counts of this clonotype. CDR3 amino acids: CASSTGTRETGELFF. The CDR3 bases are TGTGCCAGCAGCACCGGGACTAGGGAGACCGGGGAGCTGTTTTTT. The chain employs TRBV5-4 and TRBJ2-2; 8 positions agree with TRBD2. Trimming at V came to 4 bases and at J to 5 bases, leaving 7 bases not matched to a gene. Germline V lookup: CDR1 SGHNT, CDR2 YYREEE (reference sequence). The CDR3 has 15 residues.

This clonotype was seen a single time. The chain employs TRBV11-2 and TRBJ2-5; weak D call: TRBD2 (5 bases). Trimming took off 0 bases at V and 12 bases at J, with 23 bases between the two ends. Germline V CDR1 and CDR2: SGHAT, FQNNGV. This CDR3 comprises 16 residues. Written as DNA, the CDR3 is TGTGCCAGCAGCTTAGAGTCCGGGATATCGATGGAGTCCAAGTACTTC. It is translated as CASSLESGISMESKYF.

As for this clonotype: One junction end does not reproduce the germline sequence, and a read error may be involved. This chain joins TRBV6-5 and TRBJ2-7; no clear D gene. The germline V gene has CDR1 MNHEY and CDR2 SVGAGI. The CDR3 loop spans 11 amino acids. CDR3 bases: TGCGCCAACAGTTCGGGTCGCGAGCAGTACTTC. This sequence encodes CANSSGREQYF.

The rearrangement joins TRBV10-3 to TRBJ2-3, with a weak D call TRBD1 (5 bases). The DNA end favors TRBJ1-5, so the J call may be wrong. CDR1 and CDR2 (germline): ENHRY, SYGVKD. This CDR3 contains 15 residues. As DNA, the CDR3 is TGTGCCATCAACCAGAGGGGACCGACCACAGGTACGCAGCATTTT. It codes for CAINQRGPTTGTQHF.

This clonotype was seen just once. This CDR3 is missing its conserved last phenylalanine or tryptophan, likely due to a read error. V and J are TRBV6-1 and TRBJ2-7; D might be TRBD1 (6 bases). V gave up 11 bases and J gave up 0 bases, with 20 bases separating them. Germline loops: CDR1 MNHNS, CDR2 SASEGT. The CDR3 is 15 amino acids. The CDR3 is CAHGRPQDSSYEQYS. The CDR3 DNA follows: TGTGCCCACGGAAGACCCCAGGACAGCTCCTACGAGCAGTACTCC.

For this clonotype: One junction end does not reproduce the germline sequence, and a read error may be involved. The V gene is TRBV6-1, the J gene TRBJ1-1, with 8 bases that match TRBD1. This CDR3 contains 17 residues. In germline, CDR1 is MNHNS, CDR2 SASEGT. In nucleotides, the CDR3 is TGCGGCAACAGTGAAGGTGAAGGGCAGGGGGCTAACACTGAAGCTTTCTTT. This codes for CGNSEGEGQGANTEAFF.

The genes are TRBV7-2 and TRBJ2-7; 8 nucleotides match TRBD2. Germline assignment: CDR1 SGHTA and CDR2 FQGNSA. The CDR3 length is 15 residues. V shed 3 bases and J 5 bases; nucleotides not matched to a gene: 9. This CDR3 reads CASSFRTSWEHEQYF. CDR3 coding DNA: TGTGCCAGCAGCTTCCGGACTAGCTGGGAGCACGAGCAGTACTTC.

Notes on this clonotype: The junction and the germline gene differ at one end; a read error may be behind it. The chain is built from TRBV19 and TRBJ1-5; D ambiguous. Germline-derived CDR1 and CDR2 are LNHDA and SQIVND (reference sequence). CDR3 size: 12 residues. In nucleotides, the CDR3 is TGTGCCAGTAGTATCTATGGTCAGCCCCATCATTTT. Encoded protein: CASSIYGQPHHF.

This clonotype was counted between two and nine times. Its ends do not fully match the called genes, so a read error is possible. This rearrangement joins TRBV6-6 to TRBJ1-2, with a weak D call TRBD1 (5 bases). In germline, CDR1 is MNHNY, CDR2 SVGAGI (reference sequence). The CDR3 contains 14 residues. The CDR3: CASRGGATNYGYTF. CDR3 coding DNA: TGTGCCAGCAGAGGAGGGGCTACTAACTACGGCTACACCTTC.

The CDR3 DNA follows: TGCAGTGCAACCCCGGGACAGGGATCCTACGAGCAGTACTTC. This encodes CSATPGQGSYEQYF. The chain links TRBV20-1 to TRBJ2-7; TRBD1 matches 9 bases. The CDR3 spans 14 residues. Germline V gene sequence: CDR1 DFQATT, CDR2 SNEGSKA (reference sequence). The J segment lost 1 base and the V segment lost 6 bases, leaving 7 bases of the junction unmatched.

This clonotype occurred many times. V and J are TRBV7-9 and TRBJ2-1; 10 nucleotides match TRBD1. The V segment lost 5 bases and the J segment 4 bases; nucleotides outside the gene matches: 5. Germline V gene sequence: CDR1 SEHNR, CDR2 FQNEAQ (reference sequence). This CDR3 is 15 amino acids long. The CDR3 loop reads CASSPRDRGYNEQFF. CDR3 in DNA: TGTGCCAGCAGCCCACGGGACAGGGGTTACAATGAGCAGTTCTTC.

Concerning this clonotype itself: This CDR3 is missing its conserved last phenylalanine or tryptophan, likely due to a read error. The chain employs TRBV29-1 and TRBJ2-5, with D perhaps matching TRBD2 (5 bases). Germline values: CDR1 SQVTM, CDR2 ANQGSEA. This CDR3 is built from 11 residues. The CDR3 coding sequence is TGCGGCGTTGAGCCGGGGGAGACCCAGTACTTA. Translation gives CGVEPGETQYL.